The next 2 T cell receptor beta chains were all read from a single sample in a study of cytomegalovirus exposure and HLA in healthy donors. PCR primers comprised 60 Vbeta and 13 Jbeta primers. The assay was immunoSEQ multiplex PCR, and TCRdb's table has in-frame clones only and misses some. This listing includes 150,000 to 200,000 clones. The sequencing input was PBMCs. The receptor source for this set is a man aged 25-45 years in good health and CMV-seronegative.

The rearrangement joins TRBV5-1 to TRBJ1-1, with D possibly TRBD1 on 6 matching bases. Deletions cut 3 bases from V and 6 bases from J, with 15 bases between. The CDR3 is 14 amino acids. Germline V CDR1 and CDR2: SGHRS, YFSETQ. The CDR3 sequence: CASSSGQRWAEAFF. The CDR3 DNA reads as TGCGCCAGCAGCTCCGGACAGCGCTGGGCTGAAGCTTTCTTT.

The rearrangement links TRBV4-2 to TRBJ1-4, with D unclear. The CDR3 sequence is 16 residues long. V was clipped by 0 bases and J by 4 bases, with 12 bases between them. Per the germline V gene, CDR1 is LGHNA and CDR2 is YNFKEQ. CDR3 protein: CASSQDKRRINEKLFF. CDR3 in DNA: TGTGCCAGCAGCCAAGATAAACGGAGAATTAATGAAAAACTGTTTTTT.